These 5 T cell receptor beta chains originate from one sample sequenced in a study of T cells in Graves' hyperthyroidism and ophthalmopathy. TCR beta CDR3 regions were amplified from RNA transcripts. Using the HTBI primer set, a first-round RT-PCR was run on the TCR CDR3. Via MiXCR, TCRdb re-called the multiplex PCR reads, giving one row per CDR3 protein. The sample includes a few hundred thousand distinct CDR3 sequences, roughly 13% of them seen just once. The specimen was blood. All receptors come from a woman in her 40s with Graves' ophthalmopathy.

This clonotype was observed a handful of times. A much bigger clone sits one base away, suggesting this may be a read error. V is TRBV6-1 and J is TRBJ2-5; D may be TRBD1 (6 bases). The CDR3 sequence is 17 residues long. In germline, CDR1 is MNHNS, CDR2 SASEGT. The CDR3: CASTRRQGIGNWETRYF. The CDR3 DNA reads TGTGCCAGCACCAGACGCCAGGGGATAGGCAATTGGGAGACCCGGTACTTC.

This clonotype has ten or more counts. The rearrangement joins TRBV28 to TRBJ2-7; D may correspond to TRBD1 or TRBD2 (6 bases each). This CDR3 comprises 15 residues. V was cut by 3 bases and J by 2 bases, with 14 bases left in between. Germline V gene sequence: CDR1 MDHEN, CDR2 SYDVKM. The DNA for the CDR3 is TGTGCCAGCAGTTTTGGCGGGACACTAACCTACGAGCAGTACTTC. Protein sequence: CASSFGGTLTYEQYF.

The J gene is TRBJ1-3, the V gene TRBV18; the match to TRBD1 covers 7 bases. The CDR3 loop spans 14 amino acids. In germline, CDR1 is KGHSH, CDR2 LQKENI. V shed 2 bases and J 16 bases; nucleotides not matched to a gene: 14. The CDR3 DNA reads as TGTGCCAGCTCACCAGACAGGGTCTACGGTGATACGTATTTT. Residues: CASSPDRVYGDTYF.

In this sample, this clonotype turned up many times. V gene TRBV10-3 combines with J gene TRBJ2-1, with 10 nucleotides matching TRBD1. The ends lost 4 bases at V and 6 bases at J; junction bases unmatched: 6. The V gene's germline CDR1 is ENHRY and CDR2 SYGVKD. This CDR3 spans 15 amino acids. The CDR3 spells CAISVGQGGGNEQFF. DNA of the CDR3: TGTGCCATCAGTGTTGGACAGGGGGGTGGCAATGAGCAGTTCTTC.

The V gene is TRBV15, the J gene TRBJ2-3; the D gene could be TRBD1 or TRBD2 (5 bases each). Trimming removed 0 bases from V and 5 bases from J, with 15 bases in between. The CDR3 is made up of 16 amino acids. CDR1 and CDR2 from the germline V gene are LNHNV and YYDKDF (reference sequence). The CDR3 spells CATSRDLGPEGDTQYF. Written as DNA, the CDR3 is TGTGCCACCAGCAGAGATCTGGGACCCGAGGGAGATACGCAGTATTTT.